The 3 T cell receptor beta chains listed next were all sequenced from one sample in a study of cytomegalovirus exposure and HLA in healthy donors. The PCR was carried out with 60 Vbeta primers and 13 Jbeta primers. The table came from immunoSEQ multiplex PCR; TCRdb's copy has only in-frame clones and leaves some out. The sample carries approximately 190,000 clones, 73% recorded once. Specimen: PBMCs. These receptors all stem from a woman aged 25 to 45 in good health and CMV-seronegative.

This clone was seen more than once but under ten times. The chain uses TRBV2 and TRBJ1-2; 10 bases fit TRBD1. CDR1 is SNHLY, CDR2 FYNNEI, per germline. V gave up 4 bases and J gave up 4 bases; unmatched junction bases: 9. The CDR3 has 16 amino acids. The CDR3 loop reads CASSATGTGAIYGYTF. The CDR3 DNA sequence: TGTGCCAGCAGTGCAACTGGGACAGGGGCTATCTATGGCTACACCTTC.

This clone was counted only a few times. The chain is built from TRBV2 and TRBJ1-1; a weak D match, TRBD1 (5 bases). The CDR3 runs to 13 residues. V was clipped by 2 bases and J by 8 bases, with 12 bases between them. Germline CDR1 reads SNHLY; CDR2 reads FYNNEI. CDR3 coding DNA: TGTGCCAGCAGTGAATCGGTCACAGGAGAAGCTTTCTTT. Translation gives CASSESVTGEAFF. The full variable domain, completed using reference TRBV2 and TRBJ1-1, is EPEVTQTPSHQVTQMGQEVILRCVPISNHLYFYWYRQILGQKVEFLVSFYNNEISEKSEIFDDQFSVERPDGSNFTLKIRSTKLEDSAMYFCASSESVTGEAFFGQGTRLTVV.

This chain links TRBV19 with TRBJ2-2, with D tentatively TRBD2 (5 bases). Trimming removed 0 bases at V and 0 bases at J, with 14 bases between. This CDR3 comprises 18 residues. Germline CDR1 and CDR2: LNHDA and SQIVND (reference sequence). The CDR3 bases are TGTGCCAGTAGTATAGATCTGGGCGGGCGAGCGAACACCGGGGAGCTGTTTTTT. Translation: CASSIDLGGRANTGELFF. Using reference TRBV19 and TRBJ2-2 for the parts outside the CDR3, the full variable domain is DGGITQSPKYLFRKEGQNVTLSCEQNLNHDAMYWYRQDPGQGLRLIYYSQIVNDFQKGDIAEGYSVSREKKESFPLTVTSAQKNPTAFYLCASSIDLGGRANTGELFFGEGSRLTVL.